This T cell receptor beta chain emerged from a study of blood T cell repertoires in COVID-19. For the study at large: Samples taken during acute and convalescent COVID-19 were collected in the United States, Italy and Spain. T cells, B-cell-depleted T cells, or PBMCs provided the cDNA or gDNA that served as material.

TCRdb's copy holds only in-frame clones and misses some; the assay was immunoSEQ multiplex PCR. The table lists roughly 250,000 clones, roughly 86% of them singletons. The CDR3 is 13 residues long. The J segment lost 6 bases and the V segment lost 11 bases, leaving 7 bases of the junction unmatched. The V gene's germline CDR1 is LNHDA and CDR2 SQIVND (reference sequence). This sequence was found in a woman aged 25-40 years with acute or convalescent COVID-19. The chain joins TRBV19 to TRBJ1-6, with 7 positions matching TRBD1. Sequencing input: peripheral blood. CDR3 sequence reads: CAVMGTVNSPLHF. CDR3 DNA sequence: TGTGCCGTTATGGGGACAGTTAATTCACCCCTCCACTTT.